The rows below give T cell receptor beta chains drawn from one sample of a study of CD8 T cells in Susac syndrome. MiXCR, applied by TCRdb to the immunoSEQ multiplex PCR reads, yields one record per CDR3 protein. This table holds 200,000 to 250,000 distinct CDR3 sequences, about 95% found once. Sequencing was performed on CD4+ T cells from PBMCs. These receptor sequences come from a human donor with multiple sclerosis. Both conserved end residues are trimmed from each CDR3.

TRBJ1-1	TRBV20-1	SARRRGNTEAF
TRBJ1-1	TRBV3-1	ASSQAGGTTEAF
TRBJ2-1	TRBV30	AWSPGYNEQF
TRBJ2-1	TRBV28	ASSLHQGTSGYNEQF
TRBJ2-2	TRBV27	ASSLSSITGELF
TRBJ2-7	TRBV13	ASSPGQGARYEQY
TRBJ1-1	TRBV28	ASSDTGMFTEAF
TRBJ1-2	TRBV29-1	SVHHARAYGYT
TRBJ2-7	TRBV20-1	SARDRGGTRQY
TRBJ2-5	TRBV25-1	ASSSQGTWEETQY
TRBJ2-1	TRBV7-9	ASSPNPKGQGLREQF
TRBJ2-5	TRBV12-3/TRBV12-4	ASTLGGAGETQY
TRBJ2-5	TRBV14	ASSHADGWGETQY
TRBJ2-5	TRBV5-1	ASSLESGSGTQY
TRBJ2-1	TRBV28	ASGLPREQF
TRBJ1-5	TRBV20-1	SARTGQGNQPQH
TRBJ2-1	TRBV5-6	ASSFRRGGGNEQF
TRBJ2-1	TRBV20-1	SASSTGDATYNEQF
TRBJ2-3	TRBV12-3/TRBV12-4	ASSFGGPSTDTQY
TRBJ2-5	TRBV20-1	SARELAVVSTQY
TRBJ1-1	TRBV5-1	ASSGMTGMNTEAF
TRBJ2-5	TRBV29-1	SVGTGRQETQY
TRBJ2-7	TRBV30	ASRTRRYYEQY
TRBJ2-2	TRBV9	ASSLGGLALRTGELF
TRBJ2-1	TRBV7-9	ASSPTPDPYNEQF
TRBJ1-2	TRBV20-1	SARDLGQYGYT
TRBJ1-2	TRBV15	ATSRDGRGQSNYGYT
TRBJ2-5	TRBV12-5	ASGSGIQETQY
TRBJ2-5	TRBV5-1	ASSLDMTQETQY
TRBJ1-1	TRBV2	ASSEGGMNTEAF
TRBJ2-5	TRBV28	ASSAPTVRETQY
TRBJ1-2	TRBV12-3/TRBV12-4	ASSSGVLGYGYT
TRBJ2-1	TRBV27	ASSLKVSGGASYNEQF
TRBJ2-1	TRBV30	AWGAGGSYNEQF
TRBJ2-1	TRBV6-2/TRBV6-3	ASSYLDEQF
TRBJ2-3	TRBV19	ASRDRGSTDTQY
TRBJ2-3	TRBV15	ATSRDPRTGSDTQY
TRBJ2-1	TRBV29-1	SVEERVILRF
TRBJ2-7	TRBV5-4	ASSGRDRPYEQY
TRBJ2-7	TRBV25-1	ASSRFVRASYEQY
TRBJ1-1	TRBV29-1	SVEKPPGNTEAF
TRBJ1-2	TRBV28	ASSLGKVGYT
TRBJ1-2	TRBV12-3/TRBV12-4	ASSQSVAFQGYT
TRBJ1-1	TRBV29-1	SVESAGNTEAF
TRBJ1-1	TRBV20-1	SAGTVNMNTEAF
TRBJ1-1	TRBV18	ASRQGLNTEAF
TRBJ1-2	TRBV7-9	ASSLAGAEGYT